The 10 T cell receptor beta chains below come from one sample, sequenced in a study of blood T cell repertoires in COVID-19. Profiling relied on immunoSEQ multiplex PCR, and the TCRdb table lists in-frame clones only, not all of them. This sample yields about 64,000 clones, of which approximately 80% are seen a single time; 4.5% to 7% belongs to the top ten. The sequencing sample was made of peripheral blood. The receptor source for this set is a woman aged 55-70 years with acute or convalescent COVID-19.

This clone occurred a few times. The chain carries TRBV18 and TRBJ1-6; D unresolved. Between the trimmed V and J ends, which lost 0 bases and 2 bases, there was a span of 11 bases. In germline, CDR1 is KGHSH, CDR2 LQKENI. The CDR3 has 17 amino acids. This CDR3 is CASSPPGGSPYNSPLHF. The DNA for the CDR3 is TGTGCCAGCTCACCACCGGGAGGGAGCCCCTATAATTCACCCCTCCACTTT.

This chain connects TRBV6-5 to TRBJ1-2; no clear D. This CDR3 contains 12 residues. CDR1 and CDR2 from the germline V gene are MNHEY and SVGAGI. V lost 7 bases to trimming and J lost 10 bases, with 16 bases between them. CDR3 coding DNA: TGTGCCAGCAAGGTCTCCGAAGGAGACTACACCTTC. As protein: CASKVSEGDYTF.

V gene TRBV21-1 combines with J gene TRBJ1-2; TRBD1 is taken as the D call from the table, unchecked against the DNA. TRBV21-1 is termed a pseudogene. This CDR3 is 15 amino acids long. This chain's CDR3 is CASSARTGANYGYTF. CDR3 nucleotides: TGTGCCAGCAGCGCCCGGACAGGGGCTAACTATGGCTACACCTTC.

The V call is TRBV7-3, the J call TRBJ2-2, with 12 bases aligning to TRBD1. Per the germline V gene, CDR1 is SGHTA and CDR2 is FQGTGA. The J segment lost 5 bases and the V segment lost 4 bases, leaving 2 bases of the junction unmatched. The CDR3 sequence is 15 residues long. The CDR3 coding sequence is TGTGCCAGCAGCTCGGGACAGGGGGCAACCGGGGAGCTGTTTTTT. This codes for CASSSGQGATGELFF. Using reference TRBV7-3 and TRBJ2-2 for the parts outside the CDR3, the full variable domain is GAGVSQTPSNKVTEKGKYVELRCDPISGHTALYWYRQSLGQGPEFLIYFQGTGAADDSGLPNDRFFAVRPEGSVSTLKIQRTERGDSAVYLCASSSGQGATGELFFGEGSRLTVL.

As DNA, the CDR3 is TGTGCCAGCAGCGTTGGGGACAGGGGCTACGAGCAGTACTTC. Translated: CASSVGDRGYEQYF. The V call is TRBV9, the J call TRBJ2-7; 10 positions agree with TRBD1. The germline V gene has CDR1 SGDLS and CDR2 YYNGEE. The CDR3 has 14 amino acids. The V and J ends lost 2 bases and 3 bases, in that order; junction bases with no gene match: 2. The full variable domain, in which reference TRBV9 and TRBJ2-7 provide the parts outside the CDR3, is DSGVTQTPKHLITATGQRVTLRCSPRSGDLSVYWYQQSLDQGLQFLIQYYNGEERAKGNILERFSAQQFPDLHSELNLSSLELGDSALYFCASSVGDRGYEQYFGPGTRLTVT.

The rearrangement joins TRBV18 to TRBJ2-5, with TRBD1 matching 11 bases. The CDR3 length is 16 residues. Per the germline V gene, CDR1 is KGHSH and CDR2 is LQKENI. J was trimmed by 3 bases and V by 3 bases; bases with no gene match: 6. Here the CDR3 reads CASSPPGTGGKETQYF. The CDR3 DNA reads TGTGCCAGCTCACCCCCCGGGACAGGGGGTAAAGAGACCCAGTACTTC.

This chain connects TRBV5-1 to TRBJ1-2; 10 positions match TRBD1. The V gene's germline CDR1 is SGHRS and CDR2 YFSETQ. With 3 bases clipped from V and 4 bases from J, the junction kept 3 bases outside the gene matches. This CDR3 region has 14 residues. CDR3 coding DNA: TGCGCCAGCAGCTGGGACAGGGGAGTCTATGGCTACACCTTC. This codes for CASSWDRGVYGYTF. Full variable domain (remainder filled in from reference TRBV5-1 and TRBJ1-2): KAGVTQTPRYLIKTRGQQVTLSCSPISGHRSVSWYQQTPGQGLQFLFEYFSETQRNKGNFPGRFSGRQFSNSRSEMNVSTLELGDSALYLCASSWDRGVYGYTFGSGTRLTVV.

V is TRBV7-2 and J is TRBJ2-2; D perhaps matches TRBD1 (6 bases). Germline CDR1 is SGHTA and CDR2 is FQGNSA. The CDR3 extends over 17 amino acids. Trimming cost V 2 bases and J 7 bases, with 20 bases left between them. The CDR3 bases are TGTGCCAGCAGCTTATTGATTAATGGACAGAAGGACGGGGAGCTGTTTTTT. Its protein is CASSLLINGQKDGELFF.

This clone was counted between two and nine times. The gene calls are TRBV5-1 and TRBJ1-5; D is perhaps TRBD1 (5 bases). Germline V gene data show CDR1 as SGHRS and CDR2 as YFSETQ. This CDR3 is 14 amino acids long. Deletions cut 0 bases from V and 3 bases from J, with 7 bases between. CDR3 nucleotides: TGCGCCAGCAGCTTGGGGGACTACAATCAGCCCCAGCATTTT. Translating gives CASSLGDYNQPQHF.

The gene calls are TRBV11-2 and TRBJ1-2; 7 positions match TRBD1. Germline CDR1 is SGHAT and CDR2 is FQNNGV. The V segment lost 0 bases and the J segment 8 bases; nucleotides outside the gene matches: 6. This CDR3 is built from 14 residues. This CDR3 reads CASSLDQGVGGYTF. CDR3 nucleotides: TGTGCCAGCAGCTTAGATCAGGGGGTTGGGGGCTACACCTTC. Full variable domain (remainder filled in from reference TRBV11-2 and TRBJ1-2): EAGVAQSPRYKIIEKRQSVAFWCNPISGHATLYWYQQILGQGPKLLIQFQNNGVVDDSQLPKDRFSAERLKGVDSTLKIQPAKLEDSAVYLCASSLDQGVGGYTFGSGTRLTVV.